The 8 T cell receptor beta chains listed next were all sequenced from one sample in a study of T cells in localized non-small cell lung cancer. TCRdb's copy holds only in-frame clones and misses some; the assay was immunoSEQ multiplex PCR. The table lists 15,000 to 20,000 clones, around 89% of them singletons. The specimen comprised peripheral blood, sampled before any cancer treatment. Receptor source: a man aged 40 to 70 with stage I lung adenocarcinoma.

This clone came up once. This rearrangement joins TRBV10-1 to TRBJ2-7; 10 bases align to TRBD1. This CDR3 contains 14 residues. The V and J ends lost 11 bases and 3 bases, in that order; junction bases with no gene match: 10. Germline V gene data show CDR1 as WNHNN and CDR2 as SYGVQD (reference sequence). The CDR3 DNA is TGCGCCGGCGATCCCGGGACAGGGGTCTACGAGCAGTACTTC. Protein sequence: CAGDPGTGVYEQYF.

The chain couples TRBV6-1 to TRBJ1-3, with a possible D match to TRBD1 (6 bases). Trimming removed 8 bases at V and 9 bases at J, with 20 bases between. CDR3 length equals 14 residues. Germline V gene sequence: CDR1 MNHNS, CDR2 SASEGT. In DNA, the CDR3 is TGTGCCAGCGGTCCCCATTGGCAGGGGATCACCATATATTTT. Its translation is CASGPHWQGITIYF.

The J gene is TRBJ2-3, the V gene TRBV7-2; D is uncertain. This CDR3 has 11 amino acids. CDR1 is SGHTA, CDR2 FQGNSA, per germline. V was shortened by 6 bases and J by 3 bases, with 4 bases between the two germline ends. DNA for the CDR3: TGTGCCAGCAGTAAAACAGATACGCAGTATTTT. This sequence encodes CASSKTDTQYF.

The chain carries TRBV2 and TRBJ2-7, with 7 positions matching TRBD2. CDR1 and CDR2 (germline): SNHLY, FYNNEI. This CDR3 has 12 amino acids. The V gene end was trimmed by 8 bases and the J gene end by 6 bases; junction bases not matched to a gene: 7. CDR3 amino acids: CASGNGGGEQYF. In DNA form, the CDR3 reads TGTGCCAGCGGTAATGGCGGGGGCGAGCAGTACTTC. The complete variable domain, with remaining parts taken from reference TRBV2 and TRBJ2-7, reads EPEVTQTPSHQVTQMGQEVILRCVPISNHLYFYWYRQILGQKVEFLVSFYNNEISEKSEIFDDQFSVERPDGSNFTLKIRSTKLEDSAMYFCASGNGGGEQYFGPGTRLTVT.

The chain employs TRBV5-5 and TRBJ2-7, with D possibly TRBD2 on 5 matching bases. The V and J ends lost 3 bases and 3 bases respectively, with 13 bases between them. Looked up from germline, CDR1 is SGHKS and CDR2 is YYEKEE (reference sequence). There are 14 residues in the CDR3. CDR3 residues: CASSSRRDHYEQYF. DNA for the CDR3: TGTGCCAGCAGCTCGAGACGGGATCACTACGAGCAGTACTTC.

This clone came up once. The chain links TRBV18 to TRBJ2-3, with unresolved D. Trimming stripped 1 base from V and 2 bases from J, with 7 bases between. Germline CDR1 reads KGHSH; CDR2 reads LQKENI. The CDR3 length is 14 residues. DNA for the CDR3: TGTGCCAGCTCACCACTGGATTCCACAGATACGCAGTATTTT. It specifies CASSPLDSTDTQYF.

The chain uses TRBV5-1 and TRBJ2-3, with TRBD2 matching 9 bases. The CDR3 is 14 residues long. Trimming cost V 7 bases and J 4 bases; bases outside gene matches: 7. Germline V gene lookup returns CDR1 SGHRS and CDR2 YFSETQ. The CDR3: CASAVGGGADTQYF. CDR3 bases: TGCGCCAGCGCCGTCGGCGGGGGGGCAGATACGCAGTATTTT. Together with reference TRBV5-1 and TRBJ2-3, the CDR3 gives the full variable domain: KAGVTQTPRYLIKTRGQQVTLSCSPISGHRSVSWYQQTPGQGLQFLFEYFSETQRNKGNFPGRFSGRQFSNSRSEMNVSTLELGDSALYLCASAVGGGADTQYFGPGTRLTVL.

V and J are TRBV7-2 and TRBJ2-7; 7 bases are a match to TRBD1. This CDR3 has 16 amino acids. Trimming removed 4 bases from V and 6 bases from J; junction bases left unmatched: 15. The germline V gene encodes CDR1 SGHTA and CDR2 FQGNSA. The CDR3 sequence: CASSSGGTGVYREQYF. In DNA, the CDR3 is TGTGCCAGCAGCTCCGGAGGTACAGGGGTTTATCGCGAGCAGTACTTC. Together with reference TRBV7-2 and TRBJ2-7, the CDR3 gives the full variable domain: GAGVSQSPSNKVTEKGKDVELRCDPISGHTALYWYRQSLGQGLEFLIYFQGNSAPDKSGLPSDRFSAERTGGSVSTLTIQRTQQEDSAVYLCASSSGGTGVYREQYFGPGTRLTVT.